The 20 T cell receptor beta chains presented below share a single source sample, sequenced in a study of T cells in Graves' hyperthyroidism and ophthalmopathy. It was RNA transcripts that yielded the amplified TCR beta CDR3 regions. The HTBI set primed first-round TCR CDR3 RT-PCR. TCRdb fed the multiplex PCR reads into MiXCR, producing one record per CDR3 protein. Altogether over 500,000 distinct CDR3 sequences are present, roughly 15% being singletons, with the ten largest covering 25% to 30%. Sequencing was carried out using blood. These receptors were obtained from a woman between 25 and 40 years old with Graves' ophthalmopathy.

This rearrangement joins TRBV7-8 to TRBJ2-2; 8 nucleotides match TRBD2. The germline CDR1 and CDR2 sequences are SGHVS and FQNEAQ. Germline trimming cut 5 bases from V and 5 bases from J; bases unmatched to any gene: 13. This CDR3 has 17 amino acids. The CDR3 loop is CASSRPGGRKSTGELFF. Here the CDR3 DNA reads TGTGCCAGCAGCCGACCGGGCGGGAGGAAGAGTACCGGGGAGCTGTTTTTT.

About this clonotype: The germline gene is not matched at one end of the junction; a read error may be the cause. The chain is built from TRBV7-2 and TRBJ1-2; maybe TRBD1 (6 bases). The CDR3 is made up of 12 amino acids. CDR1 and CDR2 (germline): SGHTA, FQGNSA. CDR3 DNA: TGTGCCGGCAGCCTTCGGGGGCAAGGCTACACCTTC. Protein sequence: CAGSLRGQGYTF.

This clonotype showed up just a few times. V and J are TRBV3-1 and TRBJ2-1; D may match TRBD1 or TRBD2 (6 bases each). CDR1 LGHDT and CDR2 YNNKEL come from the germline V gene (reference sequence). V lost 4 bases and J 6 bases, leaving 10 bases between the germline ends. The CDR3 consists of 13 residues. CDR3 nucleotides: TGTGCCAGCAGCCCGGGGGCCTGCAATGAGCAGTTCTTC. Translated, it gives CASSPGACNEQFF.

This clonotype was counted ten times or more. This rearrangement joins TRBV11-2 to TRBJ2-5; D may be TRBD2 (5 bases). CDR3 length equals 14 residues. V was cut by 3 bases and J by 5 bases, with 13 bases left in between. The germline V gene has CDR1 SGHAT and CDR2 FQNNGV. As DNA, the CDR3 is TGTGCCAGCAGCTTCGGCGCGGGTGGGGAGACCCAGTACTTC. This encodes CASSFGAGGETQYF.

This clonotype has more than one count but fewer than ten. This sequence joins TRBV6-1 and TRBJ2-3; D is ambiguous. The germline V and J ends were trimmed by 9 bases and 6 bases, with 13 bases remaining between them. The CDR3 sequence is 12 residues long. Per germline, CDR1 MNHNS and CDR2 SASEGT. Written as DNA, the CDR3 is TGTGCCAGTCGTGGCCCCCAGGATACGCAGTATTTT. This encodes CASRGPQDTQYF.

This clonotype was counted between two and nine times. The CDR3 is CASSLREFSGGEQFF. CDR3 nucleotides: TGTGCCAGCAGCTTACGGGAGTTTTCAGGGGGAGAGCAGTTCTTC. The genes are TRBV7-9 and TRBJ2-1, with a tentative D call TRBD1 (7 bases). Germline V lookup: CDR1 SEHNR, CDR2 FQNEAQ (reference sequence). The length of the CDR3 is 15 residues. Trimming pared 2 bases from V and 10 bases from J, leaving 18 bases between.

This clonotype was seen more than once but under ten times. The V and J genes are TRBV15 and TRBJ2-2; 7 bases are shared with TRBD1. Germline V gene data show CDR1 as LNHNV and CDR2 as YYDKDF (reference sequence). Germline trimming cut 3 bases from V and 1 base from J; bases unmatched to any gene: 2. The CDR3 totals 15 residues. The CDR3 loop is CATSRTGQNTGELFF. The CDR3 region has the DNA TGTGCCACCAGCAGGACAGGGCAGAACACCGGGGAGCTGTTTTTT. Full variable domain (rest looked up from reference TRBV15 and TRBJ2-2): DAMVIQNPRYQVTQFGKPVTLSCSQTLNHNVMYWYQQKSSQAPKLLFHYYDKDFNNEADTPDNFQSRRPNTSFCFLDIRSPGLGDTAMYLCATSRTGQNTGELFFGEGSRLTVL.

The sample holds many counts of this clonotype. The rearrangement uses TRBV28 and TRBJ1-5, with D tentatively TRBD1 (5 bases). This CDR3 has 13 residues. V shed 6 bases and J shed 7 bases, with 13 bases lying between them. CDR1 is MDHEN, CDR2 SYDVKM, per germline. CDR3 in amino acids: CASRVEGTQPQHF. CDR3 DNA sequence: TGTGCCAGCAGGGTAGAGGGGACGCAGCCCCAGCATTTT.

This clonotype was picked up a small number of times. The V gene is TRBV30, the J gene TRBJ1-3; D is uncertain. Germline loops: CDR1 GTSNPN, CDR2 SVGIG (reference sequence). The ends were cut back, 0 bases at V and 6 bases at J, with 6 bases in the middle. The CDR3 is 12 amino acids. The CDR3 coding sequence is TGTGCCTGGAGTGTACGGAAAAACACCATATATTTT. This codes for CAWSVRKNTIYF.

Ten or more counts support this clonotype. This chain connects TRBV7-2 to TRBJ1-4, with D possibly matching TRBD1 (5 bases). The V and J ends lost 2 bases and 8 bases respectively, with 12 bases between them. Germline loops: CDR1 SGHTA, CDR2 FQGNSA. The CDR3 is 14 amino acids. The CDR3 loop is CASSLSGFGEKLFF. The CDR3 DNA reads TGTGCCAGCAGCTTATCAGGGTTTGGGGAAAAACTGTTTTTT.

The CDR3 nucleotides read TGTGCCAGCAGCGTGGATGGGGGCTACACCTTC. This translates into CASSVDGGYTF. V usage is TRBV11-3 and J usage is TRBJ1-2, with D hard to call. From germline, CDR1 is SGHNT and CDR2 YENEEA. This CDR3 comprises 11 residues. The germline V and J ends were trimmed by 5 bases and 8 bases, with 9 bases remaining between them.

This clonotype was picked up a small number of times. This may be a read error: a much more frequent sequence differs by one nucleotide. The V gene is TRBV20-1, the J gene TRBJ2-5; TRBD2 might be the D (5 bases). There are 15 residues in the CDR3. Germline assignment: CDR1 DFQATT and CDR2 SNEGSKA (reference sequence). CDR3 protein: CGASPANKGIETQYF. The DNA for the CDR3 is TGCGGTGCTAGCCCAGCCAACAAAGGGATAGAGACCCAGTACTTC.

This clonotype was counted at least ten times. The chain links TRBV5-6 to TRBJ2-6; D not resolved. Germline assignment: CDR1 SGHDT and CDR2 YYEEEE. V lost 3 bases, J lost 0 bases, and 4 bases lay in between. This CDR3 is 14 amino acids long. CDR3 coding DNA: TGTGCCAGCAGCTCGGACTCTGGGGCCAACGTCCTGACTTTC. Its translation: CASSSDSGANVLTF.

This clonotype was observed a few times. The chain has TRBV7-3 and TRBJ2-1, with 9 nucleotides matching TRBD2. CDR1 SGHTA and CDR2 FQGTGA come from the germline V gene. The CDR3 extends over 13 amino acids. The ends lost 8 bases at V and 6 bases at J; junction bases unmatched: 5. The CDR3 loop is CASAGGGFNEQFF. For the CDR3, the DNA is TGTGCCAGCGCGGGGGGGGGTTTCAATGAGCAGTTCTTC.

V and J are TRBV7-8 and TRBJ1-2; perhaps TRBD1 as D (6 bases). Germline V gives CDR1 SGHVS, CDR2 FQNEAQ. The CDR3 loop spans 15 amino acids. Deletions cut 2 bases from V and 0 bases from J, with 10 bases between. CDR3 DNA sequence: TGTGCCAGCAGCTTAAGGGGGAGTACTAACTATGGCTACACCTTC. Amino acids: CASSLRGSTNYGYTF.

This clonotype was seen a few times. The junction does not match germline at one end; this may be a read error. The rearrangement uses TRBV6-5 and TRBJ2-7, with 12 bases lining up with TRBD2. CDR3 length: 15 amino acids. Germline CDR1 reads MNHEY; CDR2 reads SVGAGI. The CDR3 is CASGYTSGRPYEQYF. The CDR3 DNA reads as TGTGCCAGCGGTTATACTAGCGGGAGGCCCTACGAGCAGTACTTC.

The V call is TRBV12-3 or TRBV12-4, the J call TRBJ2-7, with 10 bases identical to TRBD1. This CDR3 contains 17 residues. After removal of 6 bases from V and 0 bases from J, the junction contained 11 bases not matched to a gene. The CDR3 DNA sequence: TGTGCCAGCAGCCCAGGGGACAGGGGCCGAAGCTCCTACGAGCAGTACTTC. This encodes CASSPGDRGRSSYEQYF.

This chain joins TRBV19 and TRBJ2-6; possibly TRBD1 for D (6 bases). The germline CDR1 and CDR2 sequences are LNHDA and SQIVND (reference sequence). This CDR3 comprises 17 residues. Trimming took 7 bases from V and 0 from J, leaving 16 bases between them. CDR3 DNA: TGTGCCAGTACCGATGAGGGACACAGCTCTGGGGCCAACGTCCTGACTTTC. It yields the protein CASTDEGHSSGANVLTF.

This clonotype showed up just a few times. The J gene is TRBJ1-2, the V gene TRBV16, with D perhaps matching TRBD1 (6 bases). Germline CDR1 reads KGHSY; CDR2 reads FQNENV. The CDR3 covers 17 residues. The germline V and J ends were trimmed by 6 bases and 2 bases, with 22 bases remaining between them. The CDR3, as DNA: TGTGCCAGCAGTCGCAATAGGGGGGAACAGGAAAACTATGGCTACACCTTC. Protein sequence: CASSRNRGEQENYGYTF.

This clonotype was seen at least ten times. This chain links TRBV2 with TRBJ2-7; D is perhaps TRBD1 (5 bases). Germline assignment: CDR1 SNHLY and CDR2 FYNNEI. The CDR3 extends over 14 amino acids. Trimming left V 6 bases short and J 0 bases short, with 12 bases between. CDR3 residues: CASSAVQGSYEQYF. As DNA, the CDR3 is TGTGCCAGCAGCGCGGTTCAGGGCTCCTACGAGCAGTACTTC.